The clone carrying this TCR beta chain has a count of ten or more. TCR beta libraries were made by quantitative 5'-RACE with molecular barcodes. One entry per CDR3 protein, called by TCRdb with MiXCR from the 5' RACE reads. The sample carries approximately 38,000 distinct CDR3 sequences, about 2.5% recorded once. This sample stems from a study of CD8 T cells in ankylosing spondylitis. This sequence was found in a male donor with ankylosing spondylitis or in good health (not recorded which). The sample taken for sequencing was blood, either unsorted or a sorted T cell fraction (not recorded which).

The DNA of the CDR3 is TGTGCCAGCAGCGTAGGGATAGCGGGAGGCGCAGATACGCAGTATTTT. Translated, it gives CASSVGIAGGADTQYF. This sequence joins TRBV9 and TRBJ2-3, with 10 bases fitting TRBD2. In germline, CDR1 is SGDLS, CDR2 YYNGEE. There are 16 residues in the CDR3. J gave up 4 bases and V 0 bases, and 5 bases lay outside the gene matches.